This T cell receptor (beta chain) appears in the sequencing data of a study of T-cell reconstitution after alpha-beta-depleted transplantation in children. Whole-study results and caveats: Reports say that about two months after transplant, the alpha-beta T cells came out of several hundred graft clones that had expanded. Newly produced T cells mostly provided counts and TCRbeta diversity after one year, as hyperexpanded clones declined.

Library preparation (for TCRbeta) was performed with unique molecular identifiers. TCRdb independently ran MiXCR on the PCR reads; one entry per CDR3 protein. The sample records about 470,000 distinct CDR3 sequences, approximately 42% being singletons. Deletions cut 4 bases from V and 4 bases from J, with 14 bases between. This CDR3 region has 14 residues. Germline CDR1 SGHRS, CDR2 YFSETQ. Concerning this clonotype: The antigen is not known.

Here the sequenced sample was PBMCs, taken before TCRalphabeta/CD19-depleted stem cell transplant. The TCR was taken from a girl aged 2 to 10 with aplastic anemia, due to receive a stem cell transplant. J is TRBJ1-2 and V is TRBV5-1, with D unresolved. In DNA, the CDR3 is TGCGCCAGCAGCCCGGGAGGAGGTCGCTATGGCTACACCTTC. It encodes CASSPGGGRYGYTF.